A selection of T cell receptor beta chains follows, all from one sample in a study of OX40 agonist ivuxolimab in advanced cancers. Generated by immunoSEQ multiplex PCR, the TCRdb table keeps only in-frame clones and is missing some. The table shows over 15,000 clones, with 75% to 90% occurring only once. The material was CD4+ or CD8+ T cells sorted from blood, obtained in a trial of the OX40 agonist ivuxolimab. The receptors here all came from an adult with an advanced solid tumor such as melanoma, head and neck, liver or kidney cancer. The CDR3 runs from the conserved cysteine through the conserved F or W. A D gene is named only where the DNA matches it firmly. Rows give clone size only sometimes, using once, few, many, or a class for an expanded clone.

clone size,V gene,D gene,J gene,CDR3 DNA,CDR3 protein
-,TRBV4-1,TRBD2,TRBJ2-7,TGCGCCAGCAGCCAAGAACCCCCCAGACTAGCGGGAAGTTACGAGCAGTACTTC,CASSQEPPRLAGSYEQYF
-,TRBV7-2,TRBD2,TRBJ2-4,TGTGCCAGCAGCCCCGGGACAGGGCACGGGACTAGCGGGGGCATTCAGTACTTC,CASSPGTGHGTSGGIQYF
-,TRBV9,-,TRBJ1-1,TGTGCCAGCAGCGTAGCGTTGGGCCTCGACACTGAAGCTTTCTTT,CASSVALGLDTEAFF
-,TRBV5-4,TRBD2,TRBJ2-1,TGTGCCAGCAGCAGGACTAGCGGGAGGGCCTTGTTCGATGAGCAGTTCTTC,CASSRTSGRALFDEQFF
-,TRBV18,-,TRBJ2-5,TGTGCCAGCTCACCAGATAGGGCCGGGACCCAGTACTTC,CASSPDRAGTQYF
-,TRBV7-8,TRBD1,TRBJ1-2,TGTGCCAGCAGCCCCGGGGAGGGGGCGTGGGGCTACACCTTC,CASSPGEGAWGYTF
once,TRBV13,TRBD2,TRBJ2-7,TGTGCCAGCAGCCGACTAGCGGGAGACACCTACGAGCAGTACTTC,CASSRLAGDTYEQYF
-,TRBV2,-,TRBJ1-4,TGTGCCAGCAGTGATCGTCCCCGAGGAAAACTGTTTTTT,CASSDRPRGKLFF
-,TRBV4-2,-,TRBJ2-3,TGTGCCAGCAGCCAAGAGGGTAGTGCCACAGATACGCAGTATTTT,CASSQEGSATDTQYF
once,TRBV7-8,-,TRBJ1-5,TGTGCCAGCAGCCCCGTGGGAAGGGAAGGTCAGCCCCAGCATTTT,CASSPVGREGQPQHF
few,TRBV19,TRBD1,TRBJ1-5,TGTGCCAGTAGTATAAGGGCAGGGGGCGTCAATCAGCCCCAGCATTTT,CASSIRAGGVNQPQHF
-,TRBV5-1,TRBD1,TRBJ1-3,TGCGCCAGCAGCAACCGGGACAGTTACTCTGGAAACACCATATATTTT,CASSNRDSYSGNTIYF
-,TRBV27,-,TRBJ1-6,TGTGCCAGCAGTCCCAGGGAGGGTAGTAATTCACCCCTCCACTTT,CASSPREGSNSPLHF
-,TRBV9,-,TRBJ2-3,TGTGCCAGCAGCGTAGCTTGGGGAGATACGCAGTATTTT,CASSVAWGDTQYF
once,TRBV5-5,-,TRBJ1-5,TGTGCCAGCAGCCACCGGGACCTTGGAAGCAATCAGCCCCAGCATTTT,CASSHRDLGSNQPQHF
-,TRBV19,TRBD1,TRBJ1-4,TGTGCCAGTAGACCCGGGACAGGGAATATTGCAACTAATGAAAAACTGTTTTTT,CASRPGTGNIATNEKLFF
-,TRBV28,-,TRBJ2-1,TGTGCCAGCCTCTCGGCGGGGACACCCTCCTACAATGAGCAGTTCTTC,CASLSAGTPSYNEQFF
-,TRBV19,TRBD1,TRBJ1-5,TGTGCCAGTAGTATAGCAGACAGGGTTAGCAATCAGCCCCAGCATTTT,CASSIADRVSNQPQHF
-,TRBV4-1,TRBD2,TRBJ2-1,TGCGCCAGCAGCCAAGCTCCTAGCGGGAGTAACAATGAGCAGTTCTTC,CASSQAPSGSNNEQFF
-,TRBV11-1,-,TRBJ2-7,TGTGCCAGCAGCTTAGAAGGGAGAGACTACGAGCAGTACTTC,CASSLEGRDYEQYF
-,TRBV28,-,TRBJ2-2,TGTGCCAGCACTTTATCCGGGACGATCGGGGAGCTGTTTTTT,CASTLSGTIGELFF
-,TRBV19,-,TRBJ1-4,TGTGCCAGTAGTATAAGGGGCGCTAATGAAAAACTGTTTTTT,CASSIRGANEKLFF
-,TRBV7-3,TRBD2,TRBJ2-1,TGTGCCAGCAGCTTAGGGGTAGCGGGAGGGCCGGGCAATGAGCAGTTCTTC,CASSLGVAGGPGNEQFF
-,TRBV10-3,-,TRBJ1-5,TGTGCCATCACCCTGGGCCCCGGTTGGCCCCAGCATTTT,CAITLGPGWPQHF
-,TRBV2,-,TRBJ1-1,TGTGCCAGCAGTGAAGAGTCGGCCCTAACTGAAGCTTTCTTT,CASSEESALTEAFF
-,TRBV16,TRBD2,TRBJ2-1,TGTGCCAGCAGCCAGCCCTACCTAGCGGGAGTCAGAAATGAGCAGTTCTTC,CASSQPYLAGVRNEQFF
-,TRBV18,TRBD1,TRBJ2-7,TGTGCCAGCTCATATACGGGACAGGGGGCGTCCTACGAGCAGTACTTC,CASSYTGQGASYEQYF
-,TRBV7-2,-,TRBJ2-1,TGTGCCAGCTTCCCACTCCGCTCCTACAATGAGCAGTTCTTC,CASFPLRSYNEQFF
-,TRBV10-3,TRBD2,TRBJ2-1,TGTGCCATCAGTGCCCTAGCGGGAGACAATGAGCAGTTCTTC,CAISALAGDNEQFF
-,TRBV11-2,-,TRBJ2-7,TGTGCCAGCAGCCCACTCGGGCGCTACGAGCAGTACTTC,CASSPLGRYEQYF
once,TRBV11-2,TRBD1,TRBJ2-1,TGTGCCAGCAGCGAAAGGACAGGGCTGTTCTTC,CASSERTGLFF
-,TRBV5-6,TRBD1,TRBJ2-1,TGTGCCAGCAGCTTGGGGCAGGGGGCCGTTTACAATGAGCAGTTCTTC,CASSLGQGAVYNEQFF
-,TRBV11-2,-,TRBJ2-3,TGTGCCAGCAGGTTACCGGGACGGTCCACAGATACGCAGTATTTT,CASRLPGRSTDTQYF
medium-sized,TRBV5-4,-,TRBJ2-7,TGTGCCAGCAGCCCCGGAAGGGGCGCAGGATACGAGCAGTACTTC,CASSPGRGAGYEQYF
-,TRBV5-6,-,TRBJ2-2,TGTGCCAGCAGCCACTCAGGCGGGGAGCTGTTTTTT,CASSHSGGELFF
-,TRBV7-2,TRBD2,TRBJ2-2,TGTGCCAGCAGCCGAATTAGCGGGAGGGGCGCCGGGGAGCTGTTTTTT,CASSRISGRGAGELFF
-,TRBV10-3,-,TRBJ2-7,TGTGCCATCTCGGGGGCGAACCGAGCCTACGAGCAGTACTTC,CAISGANRAYEQYF
-,TRBV6-1,-,TRBJ1-6,TGTGCCAGCAGTGAAGACAGTAGACGTAATTCACCCCTCCACTTT,CASSEDSRRNSPLHF
-,TRBV27,TRBD2,TRBJ2-1,TGTGCCAGCAGTGGGGGACTAGCGGGAGGCAATGAGCAGTTCTTC,CASSGGLAGGNEQFF
-,TRBV19,-,TRBJ1-3,TGTGCCAGTAGTATGAGGATCTCTGGAAACACCATATATTTT,CASSMRISGNTIYF
-,TRBV4-1,-,TRBJ1-1,TGCGCCAGCAGCCCGCATGGGGGTGGCACTGAAGCTTTCTTT,CASSPHGGGTEAFF
-,TRBV6-4,-,TRBJ2-5,TGTGCCAGCCCCCGCCCGATTAAGTACCAAGAGACCCAGTACTTC,CASPRPIKYQETQYF
-,TRBV5-1,TRBD2,TRBJ2-3,TGCGCCAGCAGCTTGGGGCGGGAGGCAGATACGCAGTATTTT,CASSLGREADTQYF
-,TRBV25-1,TRBD1,TRBJ1-2,TGTGCCAGCAGTGCTACACAGGGGGCGCGTGGCTACACCTTC,CASSATQGARGYTF
-,TRBV2,-,TRBJ2-3,TGTGCCAGCAGGACCTCGCCCCATAGATATACGCAGTATTTT,CASRTSPHRYTQYF
-,TRBV11-2,-,TRBJ1-4,TGTGCCAGCAGCTTAGGGGAGGCCGAAAAACTGTTTTTT,CASSLGEAEKLFF
once,TRBV4-3,TRBD1,TRBJ2-1,TGCGCCAGCACCTGGGCGACAGGGGGGAACAATGAGCAGTTCTTC,CASTWATGGNNEQFF
-,TRBV28,-,TRBJ2-4,TGTGCCAGCAGCCTTCCGGGTCAAAACATTCAGTACTTC,CASSLPGQNIQYF
-,TRBV2,-,TRBJ2-2,TGTGCCACCAAAGCGGACCTGAACACCGGGGAGCTGTTTTTT,CATKADLNTGELFF
-,TRBV6-6,-,TRBJ2-3,TGTGCCAGCAGTCACAGCGGTACTAGCACAGATACGCAGTATTTT,CASSHSGTSTDTQYF
few,TRBV10-3,TRBD1,TRBJ1-2,TGTGCCATCAGTGAGGGACAGGGAGGGTATGGCTACACCTTC,CAISEGQGGYGYTF
once,TRBV4-2,-,TRBJ2-7,TGTGCCAGCAGCTTACGGCGGGAAAGTCGGGAGCAGTACTTC,CASSLRRESREQYF
-,TRBV7-8,-,TRBJ2-1,TGTGCCAGCAGCTACCGAAGTCAGGGCTACAATGAGCAGTTCTTC,CASSYRSQGYNEQFF
-,TRBV19,TRBD1,TRBJ1-5,TGTGCCAGTATGTTACAGGGGAATCAGCCCCAGCATTTT,CASMLQGNQPQHF
-,TRBV5-1,-,TRBJ1-1,TGCGCCAGCAGCTTGGGCGGTCAGATAATCACTGAAGCTTTCTTT,CASSLGGQIITEAFF
-,TRBV20-1,-,TRBJ2-7,TGCAGTGCCCCCGCCGGATACGAGCAGTACTTC,CSAPAGYEQYF
-,TRBV18,-,TRBJ2-3,TGTGCCAGCTCACAACAGGGTAGCACAGATACGCAGTATTTT,CASSQQGSTDTQYF